The 14 T cell receptor beta chains listed next were all sequenced from one sample in a study of blood T cell repertoires in COVID-19. Method: immunoSEQ multiplex PCR; TCRdb's copy keeps in-frame clones and lacks some. Among about 280,000 clones listed, around nine tenths were seen once. The specimen sequenced was peripheral blood. The receptors originated from a man in his forties with active or convalescent COVID-19.

The chain carries TRBV3-1 (or the pseudogene TRBV3-2) and TRBJ1-1; TRBD1 might be the D (5 bases). The CDR3 totals 13 residues. V was pared by 5 bases and J by 5 bases, with 12 bases between. CDR1 and CDR2 (germline): LGHDT, YNNKEL (reference sequence). The CDR3 DNA sequence: TGTGCCAGCAGCTCACGGGGGGGGACTGAAGCTTTCTTT. Translating gives CASSSRGGTEAFF.

V usage is TRBV2 and J usage is TRBJ2-3, with TRBD1 matching 10 bases. V gave up 6 bases and J gave up 7 bases; unmatched junction bases: 10. The CDR3 spans 15 residues. In germline, CDR1 is SNHLY, CDR2 FYNNEI. In DNA form, the CDR3 reads TGTGCCAGCAGCGGGGACAGGGGAGGGAGAAATACGCAGTATTTT. Amino acids: CASSGDRGGRNTQYF.

This rearrangement joins TRBV7-7 to TRBJ2-5; 10 bases are shared with TRBD2. The CDR3 loop spans 17 amino acids. V trimming: 2 bases; J trimming: 5 bases; junction bases outside the gene matches: 11. The germline V gene encodes CDR1 SSHAT and CDR2 FNYEAQ (reference sequence). CDR3 region: CASSLTAQRGGGETQYF. CDR3 coding DNA: TGTGCCAGCAGCTTAACCGCCCAGCGGGGGGGCGGGGAGACCCAGTACTTC.

This chain joins TRBV4-1 and TRBJ2-5, with a weak D call TRBD1 (6 bases). CDR1 is MGHRA, CDR2 YSYEKL, per germline. V lost 0 bases and J lost 6, with 11 bases in between. The CDR3 extends over 14 amino acids. The CDR3 nucleotides are TGCGCCAGCAGCCAAGATGAGGGGGAAAAGACCCAGTACTTC. Translating it yields CASSQDEGEKTQYF.

This clone has just one count. The V and J genes are TRBV15 and TRBJ2-7; the match to TRBD1 covers 8 bases. Germline CDR1 LNHNV, CDR2 YYDKDF (reference sequence). After removal of 0 bases from V and 1 base from J, the junction contained 5 bases not matched to a gene. CDR3 size: 16 residues. The CDR3 is CATSRDGGTGSYEQYF. The CDR3 DNA reads TGTGCCACCAGCAGAGATGGGGGGACAGGTTCCTACGAGCAGTACTTC. Variable domain in full (rest from reference TRBV15 and TRBJ2-7): DAMVIQNPRYQVTQFGKPVTLSCSQTLNHNVMYWYQQKSSQAPKLLFHYYDKDFNNEADTPDNFQSRRPNTSFCFLDIRSPGLGDTAMYLCATSRDGGTGSYEQYFGPGTRLTVT.

The V call is TRBV5-1, the J call TRBJ1-4; D is possibly TRBD1 (6 bases). V was trimmed by 4 bases and J by 8 bases, leaving 18 bases between them. Germline assignment: CDR1 SGHRS and CDR2 YFSETQ. CDR3 length: 15 amino acids. DNA of the CDR3: TGCGCCAGCAGCACGACAGGAGCGGCGTTCGAAAAACTGTTTTTT. Translated, it gives CASSTTGAAFEKLFF.

The chain links TRBV27 to TRBJ1-1; TRBD1 aligns across 8 bases. This CDR3 has 14 amino acids. CDR1 MNHEY and CDR2 SMNVEV come from the germline V gene (reference sequence). V was pared by 6 bases and J by 5 bases, with 8 bases of the junction left unmatched. As DNA, the CDR3 is TGTGCCAGCAGGGGGACAGGACTAACGACTGAAGCTTTCTTT. This codes for CASRGTGLTTEAFF.

The chain links TRBV9 to TRBJ1-4; a weak D match, TRBD1 (6 bases). V was shortened by 2 bases and J by 7 bases, with 12 bases between the two germline ends. Germline V gene sequence: CDR1 SGDLS, CDR2 YYNGEE. The CDR3 runs to 14 residues. The CDR3, as DNA: TGTGCCAGCAGCGTCACACAGGGAGCTGAAAAACTGTTTTTT. This codes for CASSVTQGAEKLFF.

The rearrangement joins TRBV7-8 to TRBJ2-1; D gene unclear. The CDR3 consists of 17 residues. Between the trimmed V and J ends, which lost 2 bases and 0 bases, there was a span of 14 bases. The germline V gene has CDR1 SGHVS and CDR2 FQNEAQ. This CDR3 is CASSLRVLGSSYNEQFF. The CDR3 DNA sequence: TGTGCCAGCAGCTTAAGAGTTCTAGGTAGCTCCTACAATGAGCAGTTCTTC.

The chain has TRBV5-5 and TRBJ2-3; tentative D call: TRBD1 (6 bases). The CDR3 extends over 14 amino acids. Germline V lookup: CDR1 SGHKS, CDR2 YYEKEE (reference sequence). Deletions cut 5 bases from V and 0 bases from J, with 10 bases between. As DNA, the CDR3 is TGTGCCAGCAGGATGGGGGCTAGCACAGATACGCAGTATTTT. Translated, it gives CASRMGASTDTQYF.

The chain recombines TRBV4-2 with TRBJ1-2, with unresolved D. The length of the CDR3 is 15 residues. The V gene's germline CDR1 is LGHNA and CDR2 YNFKEQ. The V gene lost 0 bases and the J gene lost 2 bases, with 10 bases spanning the gap. CDR3 DNA: TGTGCCAGCAGCCAAGATCCACAGATGAACTATGGCTACACCTTC. It encodes CASSQDPQMNYGYTF.

This chain connects TRBV5-1 to TRBJ1-2; D ambiguous. Trimming removed 6 bases at V and 5 bases at J, with 23 bases between. Germline-derived CDR1 and CDR2 are SGHRS and YFSETQ. CDR3 size: 16 residues. The CDR3, as DNA: TGCGCCAGCACCAAAGACGCAGGTCCAGCTACTTATGGCTACACCTTC. Translation: CASTKDAGPATYGYTF.

This clone has a handful of counts. The sample contains more than one DNA sequence encoding this CDR3. The rearrangement links TRBV7-9 to TRBJ1-4, with D perhaps matching TRBD1 (6 bases). The CDR3 loop spans 18 amino acids. CDR1 is SEHNR, CDR2 FQNEAQ, per germline (reference sequence). Trimming took off 0 bases at V and 0 bases at J, with 14 bases between the two ends. The CDR3 bases are TGTGCCAGCAGCTTAGCTTGGACAGCCTATGCAACTAATGAAAAACTGTTTTTT. Residues: CASSLAWTAYATNEKLFF.

The chain has TRBV19 and TRBJ1-6; D may be TRBD1 (6 bases). V was cut by 4 bases and J by 10 bases, with 11 bases left in between. The CDR3 has 13 residues. Germline CDR1 LNHDA, CDR2 SQIVND (reference sequence). The CDR3 region is CASSTGVGSPLHF. CDR3 sequence (DNA): TGTGCCAGTAGTACAGGGGTTGGATCACCCCTCCACTTT.